The subject of this entry is one T cell receptor (beta chain). This specimen comes from a study of T cell changes during pregnancy in multiple sclerosis. CDR3 length: 17 residues. Germline CDR1 and CDR2: KGHSH and LQKENI. Trimming left V 3 bases short and J 1 base short, with 18 bases between. Produced via immunoSEQ multiplex PCR; TCRdb's table is partial and in-frame only. Here the sample spans around 72,000 clones, just over 90% being singletons. The genes are TRBV18 and TRBJ1-1; D possibly corresponds to TRBD1 (5 bases). Sequencing was performed on CD4+ T cells from peripheral blood mononuclear cells, taken before pregnancy. The sequence came from a female donor with multiple sclerosis, enrolled in a pregnancy study. The CDR3 DNA is TGTGCCAGCTCACCCTTTATATTAAACCAGGGGAACACTGAAGCTTTCTTT. The encoded protein is CASSPFILNQGNTEAFF.